The sequence of this TCR beta chain was determined in a study of blood T cell repertoires in COVID-19. Whole-study context: PBMCs, B-cell-depleted T cells, or T cells provided the cDNA or gDNA that made up the material.

Participants, roughly 18 to 90 years old, spanned approximately 25 US areas. A COVID-19 case had been met by exposed participants during the 2 weeks before study entry. Authors' data handling: Estimation of nucleated cell counts relied on the amplification of reference gene primers. The assay was immunoSEQ multiplex PCR, and TCRdb's table has in-frame clones only and misses some. For V, J and clone size, that table is used; D and trimming come from the DNA. The sample yields 250,000 to 300,000 clones, approximately 82% seen once. This clone was seen once. The receptor was derived from a man in his forties who had been exposed to COVID-19. The sequencing sample was made of PBMCs or T cells enriched from blood (not recorded which).

The CDR3 nucleotides read TGTGCCAGTCTACAGGGGGCGAACTATGGCTACACCTTC. Its protein is CASLQGANYGYTF. The chain uses TRBV10-3 and TRBJ1-2; 9 bases line up with TRBD1. The V gene's germline CDR1 is ENHRY and CDR2 SYGVKD. The ends lost 10 bases at V and 2 bases at J; junction bases unmatched: 5. The CDR3 spans 13 residues.